There are a few counts of the clone carrying this T cell receptor (beta chain). These data come from a study of T cell responses to AZD1222 COVID-19 vaccine. Assay used: immunoSEQ multiplex PCR; TCRdb lists only in-frame clones, some missing. Of 100,000 to 120,000 clones in the sample, roughly 90% are singletons; the top ten hold around 15%. This CDR3 contains 13 residues. V lost 5 bases to trimming and J lost 2 bases, with 10 bases between them. The sample was peripheral blood, taken 28 days after the second AZD1222 dose. This clonotype was sampled from an adult who received the AZD1222 COVID-19 vaccine. This chain uses TRBV12-3 or TRBV12-4 with TRBJ2-7; D is perhaps TRBD2 (7 bases). CDR3 DNA sequence: TGTGCCAGCAGTAAGGGGGGGGCCTACGAGCAGTACTTC. This encodes CASSKGGAYEQYF.